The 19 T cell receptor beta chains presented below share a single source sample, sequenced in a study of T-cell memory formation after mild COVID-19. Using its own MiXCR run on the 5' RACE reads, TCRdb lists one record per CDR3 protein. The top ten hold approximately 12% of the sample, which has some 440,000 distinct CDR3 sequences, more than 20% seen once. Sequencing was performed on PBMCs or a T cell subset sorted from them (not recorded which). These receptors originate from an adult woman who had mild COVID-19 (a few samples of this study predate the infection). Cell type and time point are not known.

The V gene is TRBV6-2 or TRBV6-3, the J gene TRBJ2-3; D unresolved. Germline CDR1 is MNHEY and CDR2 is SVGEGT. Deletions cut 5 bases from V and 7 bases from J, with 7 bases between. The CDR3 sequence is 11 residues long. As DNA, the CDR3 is TGTGCCAGCAGTCCGAGGCATACGCAGTATTTT. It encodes CASSPRHTQYF.

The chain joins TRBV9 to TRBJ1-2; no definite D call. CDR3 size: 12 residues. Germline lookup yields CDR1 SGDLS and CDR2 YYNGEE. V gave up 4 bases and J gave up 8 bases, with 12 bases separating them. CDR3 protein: CASSSLTGGYTF. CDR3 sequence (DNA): TGTGCCAGCAGCTCCTTAACTGGGGGCTACACCTTC.

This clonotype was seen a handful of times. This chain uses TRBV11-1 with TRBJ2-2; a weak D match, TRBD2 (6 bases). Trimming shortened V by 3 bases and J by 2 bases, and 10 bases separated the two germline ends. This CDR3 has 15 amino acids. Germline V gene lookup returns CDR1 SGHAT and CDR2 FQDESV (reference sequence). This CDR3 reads CASSFSGANTGELFF. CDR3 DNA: TGTGCCAGCAGCTTTAGCGGTGCCAACACCGGGGAGCTGTTTTTT.

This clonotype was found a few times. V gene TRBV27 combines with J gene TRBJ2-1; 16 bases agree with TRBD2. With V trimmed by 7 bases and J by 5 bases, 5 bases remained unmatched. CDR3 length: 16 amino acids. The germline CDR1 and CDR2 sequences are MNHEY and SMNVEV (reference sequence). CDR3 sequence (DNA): TGTGCCAGCACCCCGGGACTAGCGGGGGGGGACAATGAGCAGTTCTTC. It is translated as CASTPGLAGGDNEQFF.

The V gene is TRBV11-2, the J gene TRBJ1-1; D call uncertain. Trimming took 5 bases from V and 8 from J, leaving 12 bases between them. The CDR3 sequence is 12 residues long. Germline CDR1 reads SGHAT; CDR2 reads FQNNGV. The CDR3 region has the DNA TGTGCCAGCAGCCTCCGATCCTTGGAAGCTTTCTTT. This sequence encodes CASSLRSLEAFF.

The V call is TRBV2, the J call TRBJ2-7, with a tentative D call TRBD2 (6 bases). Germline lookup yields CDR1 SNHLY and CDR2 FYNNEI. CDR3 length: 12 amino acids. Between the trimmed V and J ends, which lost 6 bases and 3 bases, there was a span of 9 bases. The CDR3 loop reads CASRDSGYEQYF. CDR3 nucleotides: TGTGCCAGCAGGGATAGCGGCTACGAGCAGTACTTC.

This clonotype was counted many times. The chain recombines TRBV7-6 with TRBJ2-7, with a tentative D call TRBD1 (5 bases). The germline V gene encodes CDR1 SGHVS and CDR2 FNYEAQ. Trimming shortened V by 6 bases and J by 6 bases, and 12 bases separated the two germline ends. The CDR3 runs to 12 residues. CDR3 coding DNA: TGTGCCAGCAGTCGTACAGGCGGCGAGCAGTACTTC. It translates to CASSRTGGEQYF.

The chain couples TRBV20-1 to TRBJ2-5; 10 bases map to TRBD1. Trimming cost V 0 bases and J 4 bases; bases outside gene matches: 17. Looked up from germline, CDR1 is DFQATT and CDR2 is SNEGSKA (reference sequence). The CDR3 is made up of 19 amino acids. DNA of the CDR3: TGCAGTGCTAGAGATTACCGGGACAGGGGCCCCCGAGTTCCAGAGACCCAGTACTTC. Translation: CSARDYRDRGPRVPETQYF.

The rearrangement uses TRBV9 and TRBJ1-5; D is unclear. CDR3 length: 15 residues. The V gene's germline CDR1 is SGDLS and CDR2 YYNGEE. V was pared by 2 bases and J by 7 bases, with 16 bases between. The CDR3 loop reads CASSVSGSLGQPQHF. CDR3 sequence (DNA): TGTGCCAGCAGCGTCTCCGGGTCTTTGGGCCAGCCCCAGCATTTT.

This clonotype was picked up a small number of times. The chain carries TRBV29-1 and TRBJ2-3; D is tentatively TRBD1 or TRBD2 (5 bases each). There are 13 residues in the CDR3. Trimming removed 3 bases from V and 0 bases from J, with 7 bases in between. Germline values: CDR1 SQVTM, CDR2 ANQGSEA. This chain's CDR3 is CSVDWDSTDTQYF. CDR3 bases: TGCAGCGTTGATTGGGACAGCACAGATACGCAGTATTTT.

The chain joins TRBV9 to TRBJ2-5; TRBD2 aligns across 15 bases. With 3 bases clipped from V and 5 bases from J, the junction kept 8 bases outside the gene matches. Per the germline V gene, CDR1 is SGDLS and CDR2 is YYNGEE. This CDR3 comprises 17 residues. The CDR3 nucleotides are TGTGCCAGCAGCGCCCCCCCTGGACTAGCGGGAGGGGAGACCCAGTACTTC. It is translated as CASSAPPGLAGGETQYF.

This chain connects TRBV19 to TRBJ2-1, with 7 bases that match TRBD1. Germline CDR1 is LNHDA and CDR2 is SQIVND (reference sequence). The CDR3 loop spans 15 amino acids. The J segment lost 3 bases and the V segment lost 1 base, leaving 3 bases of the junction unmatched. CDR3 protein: CASSIGDRDYNEQFF. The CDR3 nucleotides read TGTGCCAGTAGTATAGGTGACAGGGACTACAATGAGCAGTTCTTC. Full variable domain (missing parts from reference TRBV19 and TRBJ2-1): DGGITQSPKYLFRKEGQNVTLSCEQNLNHDAMYWYRQDPGQGLRLIYYSQIVNDFQKGDIAEGYSVSREKKESFPLTVTSAQKNPTAFYLCASSIGDRDYNEQFFGPGTRLTVL.

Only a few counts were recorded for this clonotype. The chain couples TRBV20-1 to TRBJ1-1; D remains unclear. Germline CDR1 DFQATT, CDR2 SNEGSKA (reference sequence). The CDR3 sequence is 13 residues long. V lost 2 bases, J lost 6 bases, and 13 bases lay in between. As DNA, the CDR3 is TGCAGTGCTAGAAGGGTCCGAGCCGCTGAAGCTTTCTTT. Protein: CSARRVRAAEAFF.

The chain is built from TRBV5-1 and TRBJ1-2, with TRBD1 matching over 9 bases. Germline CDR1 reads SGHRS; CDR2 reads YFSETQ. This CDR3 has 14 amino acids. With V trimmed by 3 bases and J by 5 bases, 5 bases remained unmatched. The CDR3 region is CASSWGQGRYGYTF. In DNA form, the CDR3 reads TGCGCCAGCAGCTGGGGACAGGGTCGATATGGCTACACCTTC.

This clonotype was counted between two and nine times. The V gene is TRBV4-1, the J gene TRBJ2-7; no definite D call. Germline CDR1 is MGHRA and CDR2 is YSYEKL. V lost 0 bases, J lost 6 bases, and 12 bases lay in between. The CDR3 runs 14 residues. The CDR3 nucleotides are TGCGCCAGCAGCCAAGATTTAAGGGTTAGCGAGCAGTACTTC. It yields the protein CASSQDLRVSEQYF.

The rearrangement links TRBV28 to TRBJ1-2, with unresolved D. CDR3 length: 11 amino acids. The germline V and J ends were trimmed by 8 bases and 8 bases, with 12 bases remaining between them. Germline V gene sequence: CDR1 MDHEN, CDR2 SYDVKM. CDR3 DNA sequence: TGTGCCAGCTCCTACGACATCGGCTACACCTTC. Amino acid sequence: CASSYDIGYTF.

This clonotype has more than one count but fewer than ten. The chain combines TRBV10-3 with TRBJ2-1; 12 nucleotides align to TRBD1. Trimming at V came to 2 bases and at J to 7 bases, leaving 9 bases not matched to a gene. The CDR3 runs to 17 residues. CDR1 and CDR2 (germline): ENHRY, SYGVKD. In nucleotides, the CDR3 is TGTGCCATCAGTGAGCCTCTTCCGGGACAGGGGGCGAATGAGCAGTTCTTC. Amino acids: CAISEPLPGQGANEQFF.

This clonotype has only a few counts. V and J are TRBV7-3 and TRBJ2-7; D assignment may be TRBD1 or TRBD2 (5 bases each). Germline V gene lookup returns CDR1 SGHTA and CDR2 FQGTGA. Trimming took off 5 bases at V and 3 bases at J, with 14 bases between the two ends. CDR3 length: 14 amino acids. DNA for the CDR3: TGTGCCAGCAGCGTCGGGGCCGCAAGCTACGAGCAGTACTTC. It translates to CASSVGAASYEQYF.

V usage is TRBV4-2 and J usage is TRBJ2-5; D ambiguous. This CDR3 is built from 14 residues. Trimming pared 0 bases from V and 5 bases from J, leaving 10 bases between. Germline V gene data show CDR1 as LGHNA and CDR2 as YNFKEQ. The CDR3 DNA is TGTGCCAGCAGCCAAGATGGAGATTCGGAGACCCAGTACTTC. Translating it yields CASSQDGDSETQYF.